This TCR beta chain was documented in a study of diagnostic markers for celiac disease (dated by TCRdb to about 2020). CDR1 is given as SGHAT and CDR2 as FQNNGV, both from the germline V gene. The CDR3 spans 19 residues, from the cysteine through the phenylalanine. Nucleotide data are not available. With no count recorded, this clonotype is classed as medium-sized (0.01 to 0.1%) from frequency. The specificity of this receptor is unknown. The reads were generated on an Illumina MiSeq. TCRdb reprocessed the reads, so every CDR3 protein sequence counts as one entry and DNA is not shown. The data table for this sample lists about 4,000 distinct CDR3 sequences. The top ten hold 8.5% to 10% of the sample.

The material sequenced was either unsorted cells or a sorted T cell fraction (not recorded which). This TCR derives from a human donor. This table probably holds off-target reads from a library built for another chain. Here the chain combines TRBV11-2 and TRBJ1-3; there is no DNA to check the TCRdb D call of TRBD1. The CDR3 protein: CASSPTRTGQSGSGNTIYF.